Below, 26 T cell receptor beta chains from the same sample are listed, as sequenced in a study of cytomegalovirus exposure and HLA in healthy donors. Clones were sequenced by immunoSEQ multiplex PCR, and TCRdb holds only the in-frame ones, with some missing. The data show approximately 150,000 clones, approximately 88% seen once. Sequencing was performed on PBMCs. The receptors were gathered from a man between 18 and 29 years old in good health and CMV-seropositive.

V is TRBV6-4 and J is TRBJ2-3, with 8 bases lining up with TRBD2. V trimming: 7 bases; J trimming: 4 bases; junction bases outside the gene matches: 7. The CDR3 is 14 amino acids. Germline assignment: CDR1 MRHNA and CDR2 SNTAGT. For the CDR3, the DNA is TGTGCCAGCAATCGCGGGGGGTGGTCAGATACGCAGTATTTT. As protein: CASNRGGWSDTQYF.

The chain recombines TRBV27 with TRBJ1-4; D not resolved. This CDR3 spans 14 amino acids. The V end was cut by 5 bases, the J end by 7 bases, with 14 bases between. The germline V gene encodes CDR1 MNHEY and CDR2 SMNVEV (reference sequence). This CDR3 reads CASSSRGGGEKLFF. The CDR3 DNA follows: TGTGCCAGCAGTAGCCGGGGAGGAGGTGAAAAACTGTTTTTT.

This sequence joins TRBV30 and TRBJ1-5, with 8 bases identical to TRBD1. This CDR3 contains 12 residues. Germline V gene lookup returns CDR1 GTSNPN and CDR2 SVGIG (reference sequence). After removal of 2 bases from V and 12 bases from J, the junction contained 6 bases not matched to a gene. The DNA for the CDR3 is TGTGCCTGGAGTTCACAGGGGGTGGGCCAGCATTTT. It translates to CAWSSQGVGQHF.

Only a few counts were recorded for this clone. The rearrangement uses TRBV6-1 and TRBJ1-2; TRBD1 might be the D (5 bases). Germline V gene lookup returns CDR1 MNHNS and CDR2 SASEGT. The CDR3 contains 12 residues. Deletions cut 2 bases from V and 8 bases from J, with 9 bases between. CDR3 nucleotides: TGTGCCAGCAGTGAACAGGGTCGGGGCTACACCTTC. Its protein product is CASSEQGRGYTF.

The chain couples TRBV19 to TRBJ1-2; D is perhaps TRBD1 (6 bases). V gave up 5 bases and J gave up 3 bases, with 10 bases separating them. CDR1 and CDR2 from the germline V gene are LNHDA and SQIVND (reference sequence). CDR3 length: 13 residues. CDR3 residues: CASSPQGYYGYTF. The CDR3 nucleotides read TGTGCCAGTAGTCCCCAGGGGTACTATGGCTACACCTTC. Together with reference TRBV19 and TRBJ1-2, the CDR3 gives the full variable domain: DGGITQSPKYLFRKEGQNVTLSCEQNLNHDAMYWYRQDPGQGLRLIYYSQIVNDFQKGDIAEGYSVSREKKESFPLTVTSAQKNPTAFYLCASSPQGYYGYTFGSGTRLTVV.

The J gene is TRBJ2-7, the V gene TRBV28, with D perhaps matching TRBD1 (5 bases). Germline-derived CDR1 and CDR2 are MDHEN and SYDVKM. Deletions cut 10 bases from V and 2 bases from J, with 15 bases between. The CDR3 sequence is 13 residues long. The CDR3 here is CAIQGNPTYEQYF. CDR3 sequence (DNA): TGTGCCATCCAGGGTAATCCAACCTACGAGCAGTACTTC.

The rearrangement uses TRBV5-8 and TRBJ2-1; 12 bases fit TRBD1. Germline V gene data show CDR1 as SGHTS and CDR2 as YDEGEE. The CDR3 extends over 16 amino acids. The ends lost 4 bases at V and 5 bases at J; junction bases unmatched: 7. The CDR3 spells CASSPPGQGADNEQFF. The CDR3 region has the DNA TGTGCCAGCAGCCCTCCGGGACAGGGGGCTGACAATGAGCAGTTCTTC.

The chain employs TRBV30 and TRBJ2-4; 8 nucleotides align to TRBD2. V trimming: 2 bases; J trimming: 2 bases; junction bases outside the gene matches: 2. The CDR3 is made up of 14 amino acids. The germline V gene encodes CDR1 GTSNPN and CDR2 SVGIG (reference sequence). CDR3 loop: CAWSTSGTKNIQYF. The DNA for the CDR3 is TGTGCCTGGAGTACTAGCGGAACCAAAAACATTCAGTACTTC.

This chain uses TRBV5-6 with TRBJ1-2; the D gene is possibly TRBD1 (5 bases). The CDR3 spans 15 residues. Trimming took off 4 bases at V and 2 bases at J, with 15 bases between the two ends. Germline assignment: CDR1 SGHDT and CDR2 YYEEEE. CDR3 bases: TGTGCCAGCAGCCCGCCCCGGGGGGGGAACTATGGCTACACCTTC. Its protein is CASSPPRGGNYGYTF.

Here the CDR3 reads CASSSSSGRVTYEQYF. The CDR3 bases are TGTGCCAGCAGCTCCTCTAGCGGGAGGGTTACCTACGAGCAGTACTTC. The chain employs TRBV7-9 and TRBJ2-7, with 12 bases aligning to TRBD2. CDR3 length: 16 amino acids. Germline CDR1 and CDR2: SEHNR and FQNEAQ (reference sequence). Trimming cost V 4 bases and J 2 bases; bases outside gene matches: 6. Together with reference TRBV7-9 and TRBJ2-7, the CDR3 gives the full variable domain: DTGVSQNPRHKITKRGQNVTFRCDPISEHNRLYWYRQTLGQGPEFLTYFQNEAQLEKSRLLSDRFSAERPKGSFSTLEIQRTEQGDSAMYLCASSSSSGRVTYEQYFGPGTRLTVT.

The J gene is TRBJ2-1, the V gene TRBV30, with 12 bases aligning to TRBD2. Germline lookup yields CDR1 GTSNPN and CDR2 SVGIG (reference sequence). The ends lost 5 bases at V and 8 bases at J; junction bases unmatched: 7. The CDR3 runs to 14 residues. The CDR3 DNA is TGTGCCTGGGTGACTAGCGGGAGCTTTGATGAGCAGTTCTTC. Translation: CAWVTSGSFDEQFF.

This chain links TRBV5-4 with TRBJ1-3, with D possibly TRBD1 on 6 matching bases. The V and J ends lost 4 bases and 8 bases respectively, with 13 bases between them. This CDR3 comprises 13 residues. Germline CDR1 and CDR2: SGHNT and YYREEE (reference sequence). The CDR3 DNA is TGTGCCAGCAGCGCCGAGCGACAGGACACCATATATTTT. Amino acid sequence: CASSAERQDTIYF. The entire variable domain, with the rest obtained from reference TRBV5-4 and TRBJ1-3, is as follows: ETGVTQSPTHLIKTRGQQVTLRCSSQSGHNTVSWYQQALGQGPQFIFQYYREEENGRGNFPPRFSGLQFPNYSSELNVNALELDDSALYLCASSAERQDTIYFGEGSWLTVV.

The CDR3 region is CASNSGGSAEAFF. In nucleotides, the CDR3 is TGTGCCAGTAACTCAGGGGGCTCGGCTGAAGCTTTCTTT. The genes are TRBV19 and TRBJ1-1; 8 nucleotides agree with TRBD1. After removal of 7 bases from V and 6 bases from J, the junction contained 7 bases not matched to a gene. CDR3 size: 13 residues. Looked up from germline, CDR1 is LNHDA and CDR2 is SQIVND (reference sequence).

This sequence joins TRBV6-1 and TRBJ2-7; D ambiguous. The CDR3 sequence is 15 residues long. Germline V CDR1 and CDR2: MNHNS, SASEGT. The V gene lost 8 bases and the J gene lost 0 bases, with 17 bases spanning the gap. The CDR3 DNA reads as TGTGCCAGCGGGCGAATTGGTAGGTACTCCTACGAGCAGTACTTC. Its translation: CASGRIGRYSYEQYF.

CDR3 residues: CASSLRQVQVGYTF. DNA of the CDR3: TGTGCCAGCAGTCTCCGACAGGTTCAAGTGGGCTACACCTTC. V and J are TRBV28 and TRBJ1-2; D perhaps matches TRBD1 (6 bases). The V gene's germline CDR1 is MDHEN and CDR2 SYDVKM. Trimming took 5 bases from V and 8 from J, leaving 18 bases between them. The CDR3 runs 14 residues.

The chain combines TRBV5-5 with TRBJ2-2, with TRBD2 matching over 7 bases. The CDR3 length is 16 residues. J gave up 3 bases and V 3 bases, and 8 bases lay outside the gene matches. Per germline, CDR1 SGHKS and CDR2 YYEKEE (reference sequence). The CDR3 DNA follows: TGTGCCAGCAGCTGGGGACGGGGGGTGGACACCGGGGAGCTGTTTTTT. Its protein product is CASSWGRGVDTGELFF.

This chain uses TRBV30 with TRBJ2-1; 7 bases align to TRBD2. The CDR3 is made up of 14 amino acids. Looked up from germline, CDR1 is GTSNPN and CDR2 is SVGIG (reference sequence). V shed 5 bases and J 4 bases; nucleotides not matched to a gene: 8. This CDR3 reads CAWSWGGRYNEQFF. CDR3 coding DNA: TGTGCCTGGTCTTGGGGGGGGAGGTACAATGAGCAGTTCTTC.

With respect to this clone: Different DNA sequences within this sample yield the same CDR3. The CDR3 DNA is TGTGCCAGCAGCTTAGGAGCCTACGAGCAGTACTTC. Protein product: CASSLGAYEQYF. This chain joins TRBV7-9 and TRBJ2-7, with D unresolved. CDR1 SEHNR and CDR2 FQNEAQ come from the germline V gene (reference sequence). Between the trimmed V and J ends, which lost 1 base and 2 bases, there was a span of 3 bases. The CDR3 spans 12 residues.

The rearrangement joins TRBV30 to TRBJ2-7, with TRBD2 identical over 7 bases. CDR1 is GTSNPN, CDR2 SVGIG, per germline (reference sequence). The length of the CDR3 is 14 residues. J gave up 2 bases and V 0 bases, and 4 bases lay outside the gene matches. In DNA form, the CDR3 reads TGTGCCTGGAGTGTAAATAGCGGGCCCTACGAGCAGTACTTC. This sequence encodes CAWSVNSGPYEQYF. The full variable domain, with the rest looked up from reference TRBV30 and TRBJ2-7, is SQTIHQWPATLVQPVGSPLSLECTVEGTSNPNLYWYRQAAGRGLQLLFYSVGIGQISSEVPQNLSASRPQDRQFILSSKKLLLSDSGFYLCAWSVNSGPYEQYFGPGTRLTVT.

This chain connects TRBV5-1 to TRBJ2-2; perhaps TRBD1 as D (6 bases). This CDR3 is 15 amino acids long. Germline V gene data show CDR1 as SGHRS and CDR2 as YFSETQ. V shed 0 bases and J shed 5 bases, with 11 bases lying between them. CDR3 residues: CASSLALTGTGELFF. The CDR3 nucleotides read TGCGCCAGCAGCTTGGCCTTAACAGGGACCGGGGAGCTGTTTTTT.

The V gene is TRBV6-1, the J gene TRBJ2-7, with D perhaps TRBD2 (7 bases). The CDR3 runs 15 residues. V dropped 5 bases and J dropped 2 bases, with 16 bases sitting between them. Germline CDR1 is MNHNS and CDR2 is SASEGT. CDR3 amino acids: CASSKEGGGAYEQYF. CDR3 nucleotides: TGTGCCAGCAGTAAAGAGGGGGGAGGGGCCTACGAGCAGTACTTC.

This rearrangement joins TRBV7-6 to TRBJ1-5; D unresolved. The CDR3 covers 13 residues. CDR1 and CDR2 from the germline V gene are SGHVS and FNYEAQ. Trimming took off 5 bases at V and 5 bases at J, with 10 bases between the two ends. CDR3 amino acids: CASSRESDQPQHF. The DNA of the CDR3 is TGTGCCAGCAGCAGGGAGAGTGATCAGCCCCAGCATTTT. Complete variable domain (other parts from reference TRBV7-6 and TRBJ1-5): GAGVSQSPRYKVTKRGQDVALRCDPISGHVSLYWYRQALGQGPEFLTYFNYEAQQDKSGLPNDRFSAERPEGSISTLTIQRTEQRDSAMYRCASSRESDQPQHFGDGTRLSIL.

The rearrangement uses TRBV29-1 and TRBJ2-3; 10 bases are a match to TRBD2. Germline V gene lookup returns CDR1 SQVTM and CDR2 ANQGSEA. The CDR3 runs 14 residues. With 6 bases clipped from V and 6 bases from J, the junction kept 9 bases outside the gene matches. The DNA for the CDR3 is TGCAGCGTGAAGGCTAGCGGGAGAGGTGATACGCAGTATTTT. Residues: CSVKASGRGDTQYF.

The chain recombines TRBV5-4 with TRBJ2-5; 10 bases match TRBD2. The CDR3 consists of 15 residues. The J segment lost 4 bases and the V segment lost 1 base, leaving 4 bases of the junction unmatched. Per germline, CDR1 SGHNT and CDR2 YYREEE (reference sequence). The CDR3 reads CASSLTSGIRETQYF. The CDR3 DNA reads TGTGCCAGCAGCTTGACTAGCGGGATTAGAGAGACCCAGTACTTC.

The V call is TRBV2, the J call TRBJ1-2; 7 nucleotides agree with TRBD1. The CDR3 has 13 amino acids. Germline V gene sequence: CDR1 SNHLY, CDR2 FYNNEI. Trimming removed 6 bases from V and 4 bases from J; junction bases left unmatched: 5. CDR3 coding DNA: TGTGCCAGCAGCCGGGACAGAGTCTATGGCTACACCTTC. Protein product: CASSRDRVYGYTF.

A single count supports this clone. This sequence joins TRBV6-1 and TRBJ1-1; D is unresolved. This CDR3 comprises 14 residues. CDR1 and CDR2 from the germline V gene are MNHNS and SASEGT. With 11 bases removed from V and 0 bases from J, the gap between germline ends came to 16 bases. The CDR3: CASSKEGMNTEAFF. CDR3 sequence (DNA): TGTGCCTCCTCGAAAGAGGGCATGAACACTGAAGCTTTCTTT.